The 26 T cell receptor beta chains below were found in one sample sequenced in a study of control samples from healthy donors and cancer patients. TCRdb's table, derived via immunoSEQ multiplex PCR, lists solely in-frame clones and lacks some. In the table there are 150,000 to 200,000 clones, almost 90% of which are singletons. The sequencing input was blood. All receptors come from a man aged 18 to 29 in good health.

The chain joins TRBV12-3 or TRBV12-4 to TRBJ2-7; a possible D gene is TRBD1 (6 bases). This CDR3 has 13 amino acids. The V gene lost 1 base and the J gene lost 5 bases, with 9 bases spanning the gap. CDR3 sequence reads: CASSLGNRDEQYF. In DNA form, the CDR3 reads TGTGCCAGCAGTTTAGGGAACAGGGACGAGCAGTACTTC.

This sequence joins TRBV6-2 or TRBV6-3 and TRBJ1-4; no clear D. The germline V gene has CDR1 MNHEY and CDR2 SVGEGT. The CDR3 runs to 14 residues. V was pared by 6 bases and J by 7 bases, with 15 bases between. As DNA, the CDR3 is TGTGCCAGCAGCCGAGGAGGGAGTGGTGAAAAACTGTTTTTT. Its translation: CASSRGGSGEKLFF.

DNA for the CDR3: TGCGCCAGCAGCTATGGAGGGCAGATGCCCACAGATACGCAGTATTTT. Translating gives CASSYGGQMPTDTQYF. The chain couples TRBV5-1 to TRBJ2-3, with D perhaps TRBD2 (6 bases). V was clipped by 3 bases and J by 2 bases, with 16 bases between them. The CDR3 is made up of 16 amino acids. The germline CDR1 and CDR2 sequences are SGHRS and YFSETQ. Using reference TRBV5-1 and TRBJ2-3 for the parts outside the CDR3, the full variable domain is KAGVTQTPRYLIKTRGQQVTLSCSPISGHRSVSWYQQTPGQGLQFLFEYFSETQRNKGNFPGRFSGRQFSNSRSEMNVSTLELGDSALYLCASSYGGQMPTDTQYFGPGTRLTVL.

The chain links TRBV5-1 to TRBJ1-1; TRBD1 agrees at 7 bases. This CDR3 has 17 residues. Germline-derived CDR1 and CDR2 are SGHRS and YFSETQ. The V gene end was trimmed by 0 bases and the J gene end by 0 bases; junction bases not matched to a gene: 8. CDR3 sequence (DNA): TGCGCCAGCAGCTTGGCCAGGGGGATACTAATGAACACTGAAGCTTTCTTT. Translated: CASSLARGILMNTEAFF.

The J gene is TRBJ2-3, the V gene TRBV24-1, with 8 nucleotides matching TRBD2. This CDR3 comprises 14 residues. The V and J ends lost 7 bases and 6 bases, in that order; junction bases with no gene match: 8. Per germline, CDR1 KGHDR and CDR2 SFDVKD. The CDR3 DNA reads as TGTGCCACCAGCCCTCCGGGGGGGACGGATACGCAGTATTTT. Amino acid sequence: CATSPPGGTDTQYF.

V and J are TRBV7-8 and TRBJ2-7; 7 bases are a match to TRBD1. In germline, CDR1 is SGHVS, CDR2 FQNEAQ. The CDR3 is 13 amino acids. J gave up 2 bases and V 7 bases, and 5 bases lay outside the gene matches. The CDR3 is CASTFGQAYEQYF. DNA of the CDR3: TGTGCCAGCACTTTCGGACAGGCCTACGAGCAGTACTTC.

The rearrangement joins TRBV5-1 to TRBJ1-4, with a weak D call TRBD1 (5 bases). V was trimmed by 0 bases and J by 8 bases, leaving 14 bases between them. The CDR3 has 15 amino acids. Germline V lookup: CDR1 SGHRS, CDR2 YFSETQ. CDR3 protein: CASSLVVGESEKLFF. In DNA, the CDR3 is TGCGCCAGCAGCTTGGTCGTAGGGGAAAGCGAAAAACTGTTTTTT.

V usage is TRBV7-9 and J usage is TRBJ1-1; D not certain. Germline values: CDR1 SEHNR, CDR2 FQNEAQ (reference sequence). This CDR3 is 13 amino acids long. The V end was cut by 1 base, the J end by 4 bases, with 7 bases between. CDR3 sequence reads: CASSLVWGTEAFF. Here the CDR3 DNA reads TGTGCCAGCAGCTTAGTTTGGGGCACTGAAGCTTTCTTT.

V and J are TRBV28 and TRBJ2-7; the D gene is possibly TRBD2 (5 bases). This CDR3 has 14 amino acids. V dropped 6 bases and J dropped 3 bases, with 15 bases sitting between them. Germline CDR1 is MDHEN and CDR2 is SYDVKM. CDR3 in amino acids: CASSSVGAHYEQYF. The CDR3 nucleotides are TGTGCCAGCAGCTCCGTGGGAGCCCACTACGAGCAGTACTTC.

The chain employs TRBV28 and TRBJ1-5; a possible D gene is TRBD1 (5 bases). Trimming cost V 2 bases and J 7 bases, with 12 bases left between them. The germline V gene has CDR1 MDHEN and CDR2 SYDVKM. The CDR3 is 14 residues long. CDR3 sequence: CASSLEGWGQPQHF. The CDR3, as DNA: TGTGCCAGCAGTTTAGAAGGCTGGGGGCAGCCCCAGCATTTT.

CDR3 in amino acids: CASSKDRPYSNQPQHF. The CDR3 region has the DNA TGTGCCAGCAGTAAAGACAGGCCATATAGCAATCAGCCCCAGCATTTT. This chain uses TRBV6-2 or TRBV6-3 with TRBJ1-5, with D possibly matching TRBD1 (6 bases). This CDR3 comprises 16 residues. With 5 bases removed from V and 0 bases from J, the gap between germline ends came to 14 bases. Per the germline V gene, CDR1 is MNHEY and CDR2 is SVGEGT.

The chain carries TRBV5-6 and TRBJ2-6, with D possibly matching TRBD1 (6 bases). The germline CDR1 and CDR2 sequences are SGHDT and YYEEEE. V gave up 4 bases and J gave up 0 bases, with 14 bases separating them. CDR3 length: 17 amino acids. This chain's CDR3 is CASSPGTLFSGANVLTF. The CDR3 nucleotides are TGTGCCAGCAGCCCCGGGACACTGTTCTCTGGGGCCAACGTCCTGACTTTC.

The rearrangement links TRBV27 to TRBJ1-5, with D unclear. The CDR3 has 13 residues. Trimming pared 8 bases from V and 9 bases from J, leaving 17 bases between. Germline loops: CDR1 MNHEY, CDR2 SMNVEV (reference sequence). The CDR3, as DNA: TGTGCCAGCGGGCAGGTACCCTCGCGGCCCCAGCATTTT. Translated: CASGQVPSRPQHF.

The chain has TRBV11-2 and TRBJ1-1, with no clear D. The CDR3 contains 14 residues. The V gene lost 2 bases and the J gene lost 10 bases, with 17 bases spanning the gap. CDR1 is SGHAT, CDR2 FQNNGV, per germline. CDR3 sequence: CASSLFSMKGPAFF. The CDR3 coding sequence is TGTGCCAGCAGCTTATTTTCGATGAAGGGTCCAGCTTTCTTT.

V is TRBV28 and J is TRBJ2-3; no reliable D call. V was clipped by 6 bases and J by 3 bases, with 10 bases between them. Germline CDR1 is MDHEN and CDR2 is SYDVKM. This CDR3 contains 13 residues. The DNA for the CDR3 is TGTGCCAGCAGCTCTTACCGAACAGATACGCAGTATTTT. Amino acid sequence: CASSSYRTDTQYF.

V usage is TRBV9 and J usage is TRBJ2-7; D is unclear. Germline CDR1 and CDR2: SGDLS and YYNGEE. V lost 3 bases to trimming and J lost 7 bases, with 20 bases between them. The CDR3 is made up of 15 amino acids. Written as DNA, the CDR3 is TGTGCCAGCAGCGCGTGGGGAACTACTACGAGGGAGCAGTACTTC. This encodes CASSAWGTTTREQYF. Based on the CDR3 plus reference TRBV9 and TRBJ2-7, the full variable domain is DSGVTQTPKHLITATGQRVTLRCSPRSGDLSVYWYQQSLDQGLQFLIQYYNGEERAKGNILERFSAQQFPDLHSELNLSSLELGDSALYFCASSAWGTTTREQYFGPGTRLTVT.

The chain links TRBV19 to TRBJ1-1; the D is unclear. The CDR3 loop spans 16 amino acids. The germline CDR1 and CDR2 sequences are LNHDA and SQIVND (reference sequence). V was trimmed by 6 bases and J by 0 bases, leaving 17 bases between them. The CDR3 DNA sequence: TGTGCCAGTAGCGCTAGATCAGTGAGCATGAACACTGAAGCTTTCTTT. It is translated as CASSARSVSMNTEAFF.

The V and J genes are TRBV7-2 and TRBJ2-2; D is unresolved. The CDR3 has 16 amino acids. Per germline, CDR1 SGHTA and CDR2 FQGNSA. The germline V and J ends were trimmed by 5 bases and 0 bases, with 13 bases remaining between them. The CDR3 DNA sequence: TGTGCCAGCAGCCCAAGACTGCGCGCGAACACCGGGGAGCTGTTTTTT. Translated: CASSPRLRANTGELFF.

V usage is TRBV29-1 and J usage is TRBJ2-5; D might be TRBD1 (6 bases). The CDR3 runs 13 residues. From germline, CDR1 is SQVTM and CDR2 ANQGSEA. Trimming removed 5 bases from V and 5 bases from J, with 15 bases in between. As DNA, the CDR3 is TGCAGCGTTTCCACAGGGAGAGACGAGACCCAGTACTTC. Its translation is CSVSTGRDETQYF. Complete variable domain (other parts from reference TRBV29-1 and TRBJ2-5): SAVISQKPSRDICQRGTSLTIQCQVDSQVTMMFWYRQQPGQSLTLIATANQGSEATYESGFVIDKFPISRPNLTFSTLTVSNMSPEDSSIYLCSVSTGRDETQYFGPGTRLLVL.

The rearrangement links TRBV7-2 to TRBJ1-4, with 10 bases identical to TRBD1. The CDR3 has 17 amino acids. V was pared by 2 bases and J by 8 bases, with 11 bases of the junction left unmatched. Germline V gives CDR1 SGHTA, CDR2 FQGNSA. CDR3 amino acids: CASSLQGTGVVGEKLFF. Here the CDR3 DNA reads TGTGCCAGCAGCTTACAAGGGACAGGGGTGGTGGGAGAAAAACTGTTTTTT.

The chain employs TRBV7-9 and TRBJ2-3; no clear D gene. This CDR3 region has 15 residues. The germline V and J ends were trimmed by 4 bases and 2 bases, with 13 bases remaining between them. Per the germline V gene, CDR1 is SEHNR and CDR2 is FQNEAQ (reference sequence). As DNA, the CDR3 is TGTGCCAGCAGCTCCATCACACACCCCACAGATACGCAGTATTTT. It specifies CASSSITHPTDTQYF.

V gene TRBV5-6 combines with J gene TRBJ1-2, with a weak D call TRBD1 (5 bases). The length of the CDR3 is 15 residues. V lost 0 bases and J lost 2, with 11 bases in between. Germline-derived CDR1 and CDR2 are SGHDT and YYEEEE. CDR3: CASSLGGRDNYGYTF. The CDR3 DNA is TGTGCCAGCAGCTTGGGTGGCAGGGACAACTATGGCTACACCTTC.

This clone was counted a single time. The gene calls are TRBV30 and TRBJ2-2, with TRBD1 identical over 7 bases. The length of the CDR3 is 14 residues. J lost 7 bases, V lost 3 bases, and 8 bases had no gene match. Germline V gene lookup returns CDR1 GTSNPN and CDR2 SVGIG (reference sequence). The CDR3 sequence: CAWSQGGWGGELFF. CDR3 DNA: TGTGCCTGGAGCCAAGGGGGCTGGGGCGGGGAGCTGTTTTTT.

This clone showed up just once. This sequence joins TRBV29-1 and TRBJ2-3; D is possibly TRBD2 (5 bases). There are 13 residues in the CDR3. Trimming cost V 5 bases and J 4 bases, with 13 bases left between them. Germline-derived CDR1 and CDR2 are SQVTM and ANQGSEA. CDR3 DNA sequence: TGCAGCGTTATAGCGATTCTCTCAGATACGCAGTATTTT. It yields the protein CSVIAILSDTQYF.

The chain links TRBV7-8 to TRBJ2-1; no firm D call. Germline assignment: CDR1 SGHVS and CDR2 FQNEAQ. The CDR3 sequence is 16 residues long. V shed 4 bases and J shed 0 bases, with 13 bases lying between them. The CDR3 nucleotides are TGTGCCAGCAGCTCCCCCCGGATCCCCTCCTACAATGAGCAGTTCTTC. This encodes CASSSPRIPSYNEQFF.

The chain is built from TRBV4-1 and TRBJ1-2, with D unresolved. Germline loops: CDR1 MGHRA, CDR2 YSYEKL. The length of the CDR3 is 14 residues. Trimming left V 1 base short and J 7 bases short, with 13 bases between. CDR3 region: CASSQVAVGFGYTF. In nucleotides, the CDR3 is TGCGCCAGCAGCCAAGTGGCAGTTGGGTTTGGCTACACCTTC.